This T cell receptor (beta chain) was recorded in a study of shared clonotypes between healthy human individuals. Libraries were prepared by immunoSEQ multiplex PCR; TCRdb keeps only in-frame clonotypes and omits some of them. The sample contains under 1,100,000 clones, approximately 76% of which appear only once. The CDR3 is made up of 14 amino acids. Germline V CDR1 and CDR2: SGHTA, FQGNSA. Trimming shortened V by 5 bases and J by 5 bases, and 16 bases separated the two germline ends. This chain connects TRBV7-2 to TRBJ2-7; D is tentatively TRBD1 or TRBD2 (5 bases each). Sequencing was carried out using memory CD4+ T cells sorted from blood. Subset reported: CD45RA-negative fraction. The sequence derives from a man between 18 and 29 years old in good health. Here the CDR3 DNA reads TGTGCCAGCAGCCCGGGGCTAGCTATCAACGAGCAGTACTTC. It translates to CASSPGLAINEQYF.